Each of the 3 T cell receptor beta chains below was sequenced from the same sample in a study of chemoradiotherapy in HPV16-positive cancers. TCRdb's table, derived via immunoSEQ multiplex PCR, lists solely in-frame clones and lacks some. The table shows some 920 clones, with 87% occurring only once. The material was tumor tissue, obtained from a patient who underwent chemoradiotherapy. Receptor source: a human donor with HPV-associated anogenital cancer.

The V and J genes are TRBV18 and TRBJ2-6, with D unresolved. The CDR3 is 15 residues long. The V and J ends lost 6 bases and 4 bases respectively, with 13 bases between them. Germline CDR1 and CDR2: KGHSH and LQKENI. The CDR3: CASSPKSTGANVLTF. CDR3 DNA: TGTGCCAGCTCGCCCAAGTCAACCGGGGCCAACGTCCTGACTTTC. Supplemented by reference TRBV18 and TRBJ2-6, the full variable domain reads NAGVMQNPRHLVRRRGQEARLRCSPMKGHSHVYWYRQLPEEGLKFMVYLQKENIIDESGMPKERFSAEFPKEGPSILRIQQVVRGDSAAYFCASSPKSTGANVLTFGAGSRLTVL.

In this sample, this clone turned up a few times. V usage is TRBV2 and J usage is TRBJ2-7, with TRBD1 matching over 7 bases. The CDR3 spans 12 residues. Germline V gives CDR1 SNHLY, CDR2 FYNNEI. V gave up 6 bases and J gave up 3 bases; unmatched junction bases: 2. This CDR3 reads CASSGDSYEQYF. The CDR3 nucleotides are TGTGCCAGCAGCGGGGACAGCTACGAGCAGTACTTC.

CDR3 residues: CASSGSEGGGETQYF. The CDR3, as DNA: TGTGCCAGCAGCGGCTCCGAGGGGGGGGGAGAGACCCAGTACTTC. The gene calls are TRBV7-2 and TRBJ2-5, with a possible D match to TRBD2 (7 bases). V was clipped by 5 bases and J by 4 bases, with 17 bases between them. CDR3 size: 15 residues. Germline values: CDR1 SGHTA, CDR2 FQGNSA. The full variable domain, in which reference TRBV7-2 and TRBJ2-5 provide the parts outside the CDR3, is GAGVSQSPSNKVTEKGKDVELRCDPISGHTALYWYRQSLGQGLEFLIYFQGNSAPDKSGLPSDRFSAERTGGSVSTLTIQRTQQEDSAVYLCASSGSEGGGETQYFGPGTRLLVL.